These T cell receptor beta chains were read from a single sample in a study of OX40 agonist ivuxolimab in advanced cancers. Here immunoSEQ multiplex PCR was the method, and the copy in TCRdb shows in-frame clones only, minus some. The table lists approximately 60,000 clones, approximately 84% of them singletons. Here the sequenced sample was CD4+ or CD8+ T cells sorted from blood, taken in a trial of the OX40 agonist ivuxolimab. These receptors all come from an adult with an advanced solid tumor such as melanoma, head and neck, liver or kidney cancer. The CDR3 runs from the conserved cysteine through the conserved F or W. A D gene is named only where the DNA matches it firmly. Some rows mark clone size as missing; the rest say once, few, many or name a class of expanded clone.

clone_size	v_call	j_call	d_call	cdr3_nt	cdr3_aa
NA	TRBV27	TRBJ2-7	TRBD1	TGTGCCAGCAGTTCCAAACCCCCTGACAGGGTTTACGAGCAGTACTTC	CASSSKPPDRVYEQYF
NA	TRBV7-2	TRBJ1-5	TRBD1	TGTGCCAGCAGCACAGCGACAGGGGGAAGTCAGCCCCAGCATTTT	CASSTATGGSQPQHF
NA	TRBV4-2	TRBJ2-1	TRBD2	TGTGCCAGCAGCCCTCAGGCCGCGGCTAGCGGGGTTTACAATGAGCAGTTCTTC	CASSPQAAASGVYNEQFF
NA	TRBV6-6	TRBJ2-1	NA	TGTGCCAGCAGTTACATGGTCTACAATGAGCAGTTCTTC	CASSYMVYNEQFF
NA	TRBV28	TRBJ2-3	TRBD1	TGTGCCAGCAGGGGGACAGGCCCCCTTGATACGCAGTATTTT	CASRGTGPLDTQYF
NA	TRBV5-4	TRBJ1-2	TRBD1	TGTGCCACCAGGACAGGGAATGGCTATGGCTACACCTTC	CATRTGNGYGYTF
once	TRBV7-2	TRBJ2-5	NA	TGTGCCAGCAGCTTAGACAGCTACCAAGAGACCCAGTACTTC	CASSLDSYQETQYF
NA	TRBV19	TRBJ1-1	NA	TGTGCCAGTAATTCACAAGGGATGAACACTGAAGCTTTCTTT	CASNSQGMNTEAFF
NA	TRBV28	TRBJ1-1	NA	TGTGCCAGCACCACCCGGAAGTGGGCCCGCACTGAAGCTTTCTTT	CASTTRKWARTEAFF
NA	TRBV28	TRBJ2-1	TRBD2	TGTGCCAGCAGACGCGGGAGGGCCATCTCCTACAATGAGCAGTTCTTC	CASRRGRAISYNEQFF
few	TRBV28	TRBJ1-1	NA	TGTGCCAGCAAGGGGGTTTTTAAGCCTGAAGCTTTCTTT	CASKGVFKPEAFF
NA	TRBV7-6	TRBJ1-1	NA	TGTGCCAGCAGCTCTCGACAGAGAGACATGAACACTGAAGCTTTCTTT	CASSSRQRDMNTEAFF
NA	TRBV7-9	TRBJ2-3	NA	TGTGCCAGCAGCCCCCGGGTAGCTGCAGATACGCAGTATTTT	CASSPRVAADTQYF
NA	TRBV28	TRBJ1-5	NA	TGTGCCAGCAGTCCATCCTCTAGAGGGACGGATCAGCCCCAGCATTTT	CASSPSSRGTDQPQHF
NA	TRBV11-2	TRBJ2-7	TRBD1	TGTGCCAGCAGTCGGGACAGGCGCCACGAGCAGTACTTC	CASSRDRRHEQYF
NA	TRBV7-2	TRBJ2-7	TRBD2	TGTGCCAGCAGCTTAAACGGCGGGGGGGCCTACGAGCAGTACTTC	CASSLNGGGAYEQYF
NA	TRBV6-6	TRBJ2-7	NA	TGTGCCAGCACTTTTGGGACCCTCTCCTACGAGCAGTACTTC	CASTFGTLSYEQYF
NA	TRBV2	TRBJ1-5	NA	TGTGCCAGCAGTGAACCTGGGGGTGGCAATCAGCCCCAGCATTTT	CASSEPGGGNQPQHF
NA	TRBV27	TRBJ2-7	TRBD2	TGTGCCAGCAGCCCACTAGCGAGTCTTGGTTACGAGCAGTACTTC	CASSPLASLGYEQYF
once	TRBV6-5	TRBJ2-5	NA	TGTGCCAGCAGTTACGATGGCGGCCATGGGACCCAGTACTTC	CASSYDGGHGTQYF
NA	TRBV4-1	TRBJ2-7	NA	TGCGCCAGCAGCCCAACCGCCACAGGGCTCGGGTACGAGCAGTACTTC	CASSPTATGLGYEQYF
NA	TRBV2	TRBJ2-7	TRBD1	TGTGCCAGCAGGCTGGACAGGGCTCTTTACGAGCAGTACTTC	CASRLDRALYEQYF
NA	TRBV11-2	TRBJ2-2	TRBD2	TGTGCCACAAGGGGCGGGAGCCGGGCCGGGGAGCTGTTTTTT	CATRGGSRAGELFF
NA	TRBV15	TRBJ2-7	TRBD1	TGTGCCACCAGCAGGGACAGGGGCGAGCAGTACTTC	CATSRDRGEQYF
NA	TRBV28	TRBJ1-1	NA	TGTGCCAGCAGTTTAGGACTGCCTAACACTGAAGCTTTCTTT	CASSLGLPNTEAFF
NA	TRBV25-1	TRBJ1-4	NA	TGTGCCAGCAGTGATCCTCGTGGGGGTACTGCAAAACTGTTTTTT	CASSDPRGGTAKLFF
NA	TRBV7-2	TRBJ2-6	TRBD2	TGTGCCAGCAGCTTAGCTAGCGGGAGGCCCCGAGTGCCTGGGGCCAACGTCCTGACTTTC	CASSLASGRPRVPGANVLTF
NA	TRBV10-3	TRBJ2-3	NA	TGTGCCATCAGACTAGCCCCGAATACAGATACGCAGTATTTT	CAIRLAPNTDTQYF
NA	TRBV4-3	TRBJ2-1	NA	TGCGCCAGCAGCCAAGATGGTACCTTGATGGGTTCGGGGTACAATGAGCAGTTCTTC	CASSQDGTLMGSGYNEQFF
NA	TRBV5-8	TRBJ2-5	NA	TGTGCCAGCAGCGTCCTGGGCCGGGCCCAAGAGACCCAGTACTTC	CASSVLGRAQETQYF
NA	TRBV6-5	TRBJ2-7	NA	TGTGCCAGCCTCAAGCGGTTCTCCTACGAGCAGTACTTC	CASLKRFSYEQYF
NA	TRBV21-1	TRBJ2-5	NA	TGTGCCAGCAGCAACCCTGGGACTAGAGACCAAGAGACCCAGTACTTC	CASSNPGTRDQETQYF
NA	TRBV11-2	TRBJ2-3	NA	TGTGCCAGCAGTTCCGCTCCAAGCGGCACAGATACGCAGTATTTT	CASSSAPSGTDTQYF
NA	TRBV5-6	TRBJ2-5	NA	TGTGCCAGCAGCCCCGGAGGGCAAGAGACCCAGTACTTC	CASSPGGQETQYF
NA	TRBV7-9	TRBJ2-7	TRBD1	TGTGCCAGCAGCTCGGGACGACAGGGTTCCCTCCACGAGCAGTACTTC	CASSSGRQGSLHEQYF
once	TRBV7-2	TRBJ2-7	NA	TGTGCCAGCAGCTTAGTCTGGGGGCAGCCAGCCTACGAGCAGTACTTC	CASSLVWGQPAYEQYF
NA	TRBV27	TRBJ1-2	NA	TGTGCCAGCAGTTTAATCCCAGGCTTAAACTATGGCTACACCTTC	CASSLIPGLNYGYTF
NA	TRBV7-3	TRBJ2-6	NA	TGTGCCAGCAGAAGGGCTGGGGCCAACGTCCTGACTTTC	CASRRAGANVLTF
few	TRBV4-1	TRBJ1-1	NA	TGCGCCAGCAGCCAAGGACGGACTTTGAACACTGAAGCTTTCTTT	CASSQGRTLNTEAFF
NA	TRBV7-3	TRBJ2-3	NA	TGTGCCAGCAGCTTATACGGCACAGATACGCAGTATTTT	CASSLYGTDTQYF
NA	TRBV18	TRBJ1-2	NA	TGTGCCAGCTCACAACGCCGGGACGGCGGCTACACCTTC	CASSQRRDGGYTF
NA	TRBV18	TRBJ2-1	NA	TGTGCCAGCTCACCATCCCCTAGCTCCTACAATGAGCAGTTCTTC	CASSPSPSSYNEQFF
few	TRBV30	TRBJ2-1	NA	TGTGCCTACATTAAAGGGGCAACTCCCTACAATGAGCAGTTCTTC	CAYIKGATPYNEQFF
NA	TRBV28	TRBJ1-4	NA	TGTGCCAGCAGAGAATTAAGGGTAGCTTATAATGAAAAACTGTTTTTT	CASRELRVAYNEKLFF
NA	TRBV29-1	TRBJ2-1	TRBD2	TGCAGCGTGGAAGGGACTAGCGGGAGAATCGATGAGCAGTTCTTC	CSVEGTSGRIDEQFF
NA	TRBV9	TRBJ2-1	NA	TGTGCCAGCAGCGTAGCTACTAGTTACCCCAATGAGCAGTTCTTC	CASSVATSYPNEQFF
few	TRBV27	TRBJ1-1	NA	TGTGCCAGCAGTTTGATTCCGGGGGGGCTCCCTGAAGCTTTCTTT	CASSLIPGGLPEAFF
NA	TRBV10-3	TRBJ2-7	TRBD2	TGTGCCACGAGTGACGGACTAGCGGGGGCCCGCGAGCAGTACTTC	CATSDGLAGAREQYF
NA	TRBV18	TRBJ2-4	TRBD1	TGTGCCAGCTCACCCAGTTATGTCGCCCCGGACAGGGATGGGGTTGACATTCAGTACTTC	CASSPSYVAPDRDGVDIQYF
NA	TRBV28	TRBJ1-5	NA	TGTGCCAGCAGTTTCGGGATTCGCAATCAGCCCCAGCATTTT	CASSFGIRNQPQHF